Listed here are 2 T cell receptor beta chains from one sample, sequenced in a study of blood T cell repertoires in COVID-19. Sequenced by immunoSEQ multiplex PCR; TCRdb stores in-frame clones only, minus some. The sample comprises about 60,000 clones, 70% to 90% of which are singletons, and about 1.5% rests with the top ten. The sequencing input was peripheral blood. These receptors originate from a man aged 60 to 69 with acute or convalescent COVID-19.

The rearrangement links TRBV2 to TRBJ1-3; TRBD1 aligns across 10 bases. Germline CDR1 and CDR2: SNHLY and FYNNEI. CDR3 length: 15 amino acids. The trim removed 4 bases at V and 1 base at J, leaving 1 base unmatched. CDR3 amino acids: CASSGDRGSGNTIYF. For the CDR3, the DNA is TGTGCCAGCAGTGGGGACAGGGGATCTGGAAACACCATATATTTT. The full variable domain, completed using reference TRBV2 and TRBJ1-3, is EPEVTQTPSHQVTQMGQEVILRCVPISNHLYFYWYRQILGQKVEFLVSFYNNEISEKSEIFDDQFSVERPDGSNFTLKIRSTKLEDSAMYFCASSGDRGSGNTIYFGEGSWLTVV.

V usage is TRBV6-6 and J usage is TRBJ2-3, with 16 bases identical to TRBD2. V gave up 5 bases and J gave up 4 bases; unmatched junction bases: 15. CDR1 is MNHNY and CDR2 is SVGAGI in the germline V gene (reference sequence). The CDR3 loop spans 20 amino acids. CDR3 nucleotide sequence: TGTGCCAGCAGTCGAGGGGGACGGGGGACTAGCGGGAGGGCCCCAGATACGCAGTATTTT. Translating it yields CASSRGGRGTSGRAPDTQYF.